This T cell receptor beta chain came from a study of human T cells and chemical hapten exposure. Overall study: Per-sample TCR yields varied mainly from small pooled library volume differences.

Only a few counts were recorded for this clonotype. It was from unfractionated whole blood that total RNA was extracted. CDR1 is MNHEY, CDR2 SVGAGI, per germline. The CDR3 contains 16 residues. Trimming stripped 0 bases from V and 0 bases from J, with 11 bases between. For the library, individual cDNA molecules each received unique molecular identifiers. In the source study's methods: TCRs per sample had a median of approximately 96,000 and ranged from about 20,000 to 700,000. Each CDR3 protein is one row after TCRdb ran MiXCR on the reads. The V and J calls and clone size are TCRdb's, not the authors'. The table has about 120,000 distinct CDR3 sequences, approximately 9.3% seen once; the top ten hold approximately 1.5%.

The sequence was obtained from a human donor in good health. Some clones in this sample may be carry-over from other donors' samples. The specimen was whole blood. V and J are TRBV6-5 and TRBJ1-1, with D perhaps matching TRBD1 (5 bases). CDR3 protein: CASSYSIIGVNTEAFF. CDR3 sequence (DNA): TGTGCCAGCAGTTACTCGATTATAGGGGTGAACACTGAAGCTTTCTTT.